A selection of T cell receptor beta chains follows, all from one sample in a study of T cell repertoires in cytomegalovirus infection. TCRdb re-called the reads with MiXCR, one entry per CDR3 protein. The table includes about 150,000 distinct CDR3 sequences, around a quarter detected once. Sequences were obtained from PBMCs. The receptors stem from a human donor in good health (CMV status not recorded). Some clones in this sample may be carry-over from other donors' samples. Each CDR3 is given with its conserved first and last residue. Fields, in order: J gene, D gene, clone size, V gene, CDR3 DNA, CDR3 protein. D genes are given only for firm matches. Size tells how often a clone was seen (once, few, many) or the class of an expanded clone, and some rows leave it out.

J: TRBJ1-5; D: .; size: few; V: TRBV30; DNA: TGTGCCTGGAGTGTAGGGAGGGGGAGGAATCAGCCCCAGCATTTT; CDR3: CAWSVGRGRNQPQHF
J: TRBJ2-2; D: TRBD2; size: .; V: TRBV5-1; DNA: TGCGCCAGCAGCTTGTACCCAAATAGCGGGAGATTTGACACCGGGGAGCTGTTTTTT; CDR3: CASSLYPNSGRFDTGELFF
J: TRBJ1-5; D: .; size: many; V: TRBV7-4; DNA: TGTGCCAGCAGCCGACAGGTCTCCAATCAGCCCCAGCATTTT; CDR3: CASSRQVSNQPQHF
J: TRBJ2-5; D: TRBD1; size: few; V: TRBV20-1; DNA: TGCAGTGCTAGAGTGGGACAGGGGGTTGGAGGAGAGACCCAGTACTTC; CDR3: CSARVGQGVGGETQYF
J: TRBJ2-7; D: TRBD1; size: .; V: TRBV23-1; DNA: TGCGCCAGCAGTCAATCCTCCGGGACAGGGGATCGTCGGAGCTCCTACGAGCAGTACTTC; CDR3: CASSQSSGTGDRRSSYEQYF
J: TRBJ2-7; D: .; size: .; V: TRBV28; DNA: TGTGCCAGCAGTCCTACAGTTTACGAGCAGTACTTC; CDR3: CASSPTVYEQYF
J: TRBJ1-5; D: .; size: few; V: TRBV28; DNA: TGTGCCAGCAGTTTTGGGGATGGGAGCAATCAGCCCCAGCATTTT; CDR3: CASSFGDGSNQPQHF
J: TRBJ1-5; D: .; size: .; V: TRBV20-1; DNA: TGCAGTGCTCCGGACAGAACTAGCAATCAGCCCCAGCATTTT; CDR3: CSAPDRTSNQPQHF
J: TRBJ2-1; D: TRBD2; size: many; V: TRBV7-2; DNA: TGTGCCAGCAGCTTAGCGGGAGGGCGCAATGAGCAGTTCTTC; CDR3: CASSLAGGRNEQFF
J: TRBJ2-5; D: .; size: few; V: TRBV12-3/TRBV12-4; DNA: TGTGCCAGCAGTCCCCAATTTGGCGGGGCAGAGACCCAGTACTTC; CDR3: CASSPQFGGAETQYF
J: TRBJ2-6; D: .; size: few; V: TRBV11-2; DNA: TGTGCCAGCAGCTTAGTCCAGGCTTCGTCTGGGGCCAACGTCCTGACTTTC; CDR3: CASSLVQASSGANVLTF
J: TRBJ1-2; D: .; size: .; V: TRBV5-1; DNA: TGCGCCGGCTACAGCGCTAACTATGGCTACACCTTC; CDR3: CAGYSANYGYTF
J: TRBJ1-2; D: .; size: once; V: TRBV24-1; DNA: TGTGCCACCGTGATTGGTCCGCTTCCAGGTGGGGGAAGCGGCTACACCTTC; CDR3: CATVIGPLPGGGSGYTF
J: TRBJ2-7; D: .; size: .; V: TRBV2; DNA: TGTGCCAGCAGTGAACCCCTGGGGGCGGTTTACGAGCAGTACTTC; CDR3: CASSEPLGAVYEQYF
J: TRBJ2-3; D: .; size: many; V: TRBV12-3/TRBV12-4; DNA: TGTGCCAGCAAAAGGGGGGCTAGCACAGATACGCAGTATTTT; CDR3: CASKRGASTDTQYF
J: TRBJ1-6; D: .; size: .; V: TRBV6-1; DNA: TGTGCCAGCAGCGGGACACCTCAGAATAATTCACCCCTCCACTTT; CDR3: CASSGTPQNNSPLHF
J: TRBJ2-7; D: .; size: .; V: TRBV28; DNA: TGTGCCAGCAGTTTACTCGGGGACACCTACGAGCAGTACTTC; CDR3: CASSLLGDTYEQYF
J: TRBJ2-7; D: TRBD1; size: few; V: TRBV7-9; DNA: TGTGCCAGCAGCTCAGAAATTGGACAGGATGGACACTACGAGCAGTACTTC; CDR3: CASSSEIGQDGHYEQYF
J: TRBJ2-6; D: .; size: .; V: TRBV28; DNA: TGTGCCAGCAGTTCCCGACAGTTCCCTGGGGCCAACGTCCTGACTTTC; CDR3: CASSSRQFPGANVLTF
J: TRBJ2-7; D: .; size: many; V: TRBV7-3; DNA: TGTGCCAGCAGCTTAGCGTCAACCGGCGAGCAGTACTTC; CDR3: CASSLASTGEQYF
J: TRBJ1-2; D: .; size: few; V: TRBV19; DNA: TGTGCCAGTAGTTCGGAGAACTATGGCTACACCTTC; CDR3: CASSSENYGYTF
J: TRBJ2-1; D: .; size: .; V: TRBV28; DNA: TGTGCCAGCTTGGGGAGCGCCAACGTCCATGAGCAGTTCTTC; CDR3: CASLGSANVHEQFF
J: TRBJ2-2; D: .; size: few; V: TRBV7-2; DNA: TGTGCCAGCCGATTTTGGGGTTCATCCGGGGAGCTGTTTTTT; CDR3: CASRFWGSSGELFF
J: TRBJ1-4; D: TRBD1; size: .; V: TRBV2; DNA: TGTGCCAGCAATACCGGACAGGGACCGGAAAAACTGTTTTTT; CDR3: CASNTGQGPEKLFF
J: TRBJ2-2; D: .; size: many; V: TRBV7-6; DNA: TGTGCCAGCAGCTTAAGGGCCCAGGGTGTGACCGGGGAGCTGTTTTTT; CDR3: CASSLRAQGVTGELFF
J: TRBJ2-3; D: .; size: few; V: TRBV12-3/TRBV12-4; DNA: TGTGCCAGCAGCCCCTTGAGGAGAGGGTTACATACCGACCCCAGCTCTCGCGATACGCAGTATTTT; CDR3: CASSPLRRGLHTDPSSRDTQYF
J: TRBJ1-4; D: .; size: .; V: TRBV30; DNA: TGTGCCTGGAGTTCTGGGGGGCGCTATGAAAAACTGTTTTTT; CDR3: CAWSSGGRYEKLFF
J: TRBJ1-5; D: .; size: few; V: TRBV28; DNA: TGTGCCAGCAGTTTATTTGTAGGATTAAAGCCCCAGCATTTT; CDR3: CASSLFVGLKPQHF
J: TRBJ2-7; D: .; size: many; V: TRBV12-3/TRBV12-4; DNA: TGTGCCAGCAGTTTGCAGAAGGTAGCGGATTCCTACGAGCAGTACTTC; CDR3: CASSLQKVADSYEQYF
J: TRBJ1-4; D: .; size: .; V: TRBV5-1; DNA: TGCGCCAGCAGCTTGGAGGCCGGGAATAATGAAAAACTGTTTTTT; CDR3: CASSLEAGNNEKLFF
J: TRBJ2-5; D: TRBD1; size: .; V: TRBV30; DNA: TGTGCCTGGAGTCCGGGACAGGGAAGACAAGAGACCCAGTACTTC; CDR3: CAWSPGQGRQETQYF
J: TRBJ1-5; D: .; size: many; V: TRBV7-2; DNA: TGTGCCAGCAGCCCGGTCCACAAAGGGAATCAGCCCCAGCATTTT; CDR3: CASSPVHKGNQPQHF
J: TRBJ1-6; D: .; size: many; V: TRBV12-3/TRBV12-4; DNA: TGTGCCAGCAGTTTGGGAGGGGCGGAAAAGTCACCCCTCCACTTT; CDR3: CASSLGGAEKSPLHF
J: TRBJ2-7; D: .; size: many; V: TRBV7-2; DNA: TGTGCCAGCAGCTATGGACGGGTCTACGAGCAGTACTTC; CDR3: CASSYGRVYEQYF
J: TRBJ1-1; D: .; size: .; V: TRBV6-6; DNA: TGTGCCAGCAGTCCTCCCTCGGTCGAGAACACTGAAGCTTTCTTT; CDR3: CASSPPSVENTEAFF
J: TRBJ1-3; D: TRBD1; size: few; V: TRBV28; DNA: TGTGCCAGCAGTTTTAGAGGGACAGGGTCTGGAAACACCATATATTTT; CDR3: CASSFRGTGSGNTIYF
J: TRBJ2-2; D: .; size: .; V: TRBV6-2/TRBV6-3; DNA: TGTGCCAGCAGTTACTCGGAGTATAGGGCTAACACCGGGGAGCTGTTTTTT; CDR3: CASSYSEYRANTGELFF
J: TRBJ2-3; D: .; size: many; V: TRBV6-5; DNA: TGTGCCAGCAGTTACGTTGGGGGGGATACGCAGTATTTT; CDR3: CASSYVGGDTQYF
J: TRBJ2-1; D: .; size: many; V: TRBV6-1; DNA: TGTGCCAGCAGCCTGGACGCGAGCTCCTACAATGAGCAGTTCTTC; CDR3: CASSLDASSYNEQFF
J: TRBJ1-2; D: .; size: .; V: TRBV24-1; DNA: TGTGCCACCAGTGATTTGGCGGGGAACTATGGCTACACCTTC; CDR3: CATSDLAGNYGYTF
J: TRBJ2-7; D: TRBD2; size: .; V: TRBV27; DNA: TGTGCCAGCAGACCCCCCGGGGGGATTTCCTACGAGCAGTACTTC; CDR3: CASRPPGGISYEQYF
J: TRBJ2-7; D: .; size: many; V: TRBV7-9; DNA: TGTGCCAGCAGCCTGCCCGGGACAAGGACCTACGAGCAGTACTTC; CDR3: CASSLPGTRTYEQYF
J: TRBJ1-2; D: .; size: medium-sized; V: TRBV12-3/TRBV12-4; DNA: TGTGCCAGCAGTGTACAATCCGGCGACCATGGCTACACCTTC; CDR3: CASSVQSGDHGYTF
J: TRBJ2-1; D: TRBD2; size: .; V: TRBV6-5; DNA: TGTGCCAGCAGATCTCGACTAGCGGGGGGTTACAATGAGCAGTTCTTC; CDR3: CASRSRLAGGYNEQFF
J: TRBJ1-6; D: .; size: .; V: TRBV5-1; DNA: TGCGCCAGCAGGTTGGGCCCGATGGATTCACACCTCCACTTT; CDR3: CASRLGPMDSHLHF
J: TRBJ1-6; D: TRBD1; size: few; V: TRBV11-2; DNA: TGTGCCAGCAGCCAATGGGGGACAGGGGGAGGACCCCTCCACTTT; CDR3: CASSQWGTGGGPLHF
J: TRBJ2-1; D: .; size: .; V: TRBV25-1; DNA: TGTGCCAGCAGTGAATATCGGGCCGGCTACAATGAGCAGTTCTTC; CDR3: CASSEYRAGYNEQFF
J: TRBJ2-1; D: .; size: .; V: TRBV11-2; DNA: TGTGCCAGCAGCCCGCCGGTTGGAAGTCGTGAGCAGTTCTTC; CDR3: CASSPPVGSREQFF
J: TRBJ2-5; D: .; size: few; V: TRBV4-1; DNA: TGCGCCAGCAGCCGCGGCAGGGGGCGGGGGTCCCAAGAGACCCAGTACTTC; CDR3: CASSRGRGRGSQETQYF
J: TRBJ2-3; D: TRBD2; size: few; V: TRBV7-9; DNA: TGTGCCAGCAGTCCAGTAGCGGGAGGGAACACAGATACGCAGTATTTT; CDR3: CASSPVAGGNTDTQYF
J: TRBJ2-7; D: TRBD2; size: many; V: TRBV6-5; DNA: TGTGCCAGCAGTTACGGGAGGGCCTACGAGCAGTACTTC; CDR3: CASSYGRAYEQYF
J: TRBJ2-7; D: TRBD2; size: many; V: TRBV7-2; DNA: TGTGCCAGCAGCTCCCAGGGTAGCGGGAGCGGAGGACTATACGAGCAGTACTTC; CDR3: CASSSQGSGSGGLYEQYF
J: TRBJ2-2; D: .; size: many; V: TRBV7-2; DNA: TGTGCCAGCAGCCCAAGTGGAGGGACCGGGGAGCTGTTTTTT; CDR3: CASSPSGGTGELFF
J: TRBJ2-5; D: TRBD1; size: .; V: TRBV3-1; DNA: TGTGCCAGCAGCCAAGATCGTCCCGGACAGGCGGGCCAGTACTTC; CDR3: CASSQDRPGQAGQYF
J: TRBJ1-6; D: TRBD1; size: many; V: TRBV27; DNA: TGTGCCAGCAGTCCGGGACAGGGATTTAATTCACCCCTCCACTTT; CDR3: CASSPGQGFNSPLHF
J: TRBJ1-5; D: .; size: many; V: TRBV7-2; DNA: TGTGCCAGCAGCTTAGGGGGAGAGTATCAGCCCCAGCATTTT; CDR3: CASSLGGEYQPQHF